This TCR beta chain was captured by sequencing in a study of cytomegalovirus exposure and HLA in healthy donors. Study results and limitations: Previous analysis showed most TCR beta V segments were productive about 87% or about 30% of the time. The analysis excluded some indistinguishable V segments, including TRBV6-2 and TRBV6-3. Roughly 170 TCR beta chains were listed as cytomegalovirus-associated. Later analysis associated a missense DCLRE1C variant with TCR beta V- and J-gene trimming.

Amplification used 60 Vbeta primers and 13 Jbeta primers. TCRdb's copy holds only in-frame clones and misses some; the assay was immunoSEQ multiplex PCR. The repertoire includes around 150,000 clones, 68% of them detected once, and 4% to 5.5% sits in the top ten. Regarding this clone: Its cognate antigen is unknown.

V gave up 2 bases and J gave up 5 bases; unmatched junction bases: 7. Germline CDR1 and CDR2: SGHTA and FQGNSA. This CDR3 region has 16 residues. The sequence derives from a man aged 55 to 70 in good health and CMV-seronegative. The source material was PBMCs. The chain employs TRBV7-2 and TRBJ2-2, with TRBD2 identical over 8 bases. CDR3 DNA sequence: TGTGCCAGCAGCTTATGGGTCGGGAGGGGTACCGGGGAGCTGTTTTTT. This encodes CASSLWVGRGTGELFF.